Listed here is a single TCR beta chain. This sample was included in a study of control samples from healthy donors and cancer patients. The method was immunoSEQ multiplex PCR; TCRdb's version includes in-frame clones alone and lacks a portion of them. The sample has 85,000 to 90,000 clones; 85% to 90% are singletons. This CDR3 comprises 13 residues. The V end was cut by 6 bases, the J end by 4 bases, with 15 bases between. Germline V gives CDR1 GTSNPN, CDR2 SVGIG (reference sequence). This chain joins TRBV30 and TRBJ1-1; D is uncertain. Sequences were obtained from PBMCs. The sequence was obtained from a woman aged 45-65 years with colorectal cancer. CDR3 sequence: CACEASRFTEAFF. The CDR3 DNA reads TGTGCCTGTGAGGCATCGAGGTTCACTGAAGCTTTCTTT.